What follows are 25 T cell receptor beta chains derived from one specimen sequenced in a study of cytomegalovirus exposure and HLA in healthy donors (dated by TCRdb to the late 2010s). Libraries were made using the immunoSEQ multiplex PCR assay. For the multiplex PCR, a mixture combining 60 forward primers for TCR Vbeta segments and 13 reverse primers for TCR Jbeta segments was used. What TCRdb holds here is the immuneACCESS table cut down to in-frame rearrangements. Part of the clones is not present; checked against another copy, under half of the missing clones reflect an unresolved V gene, and the others are unexplained. This sample's records show about 150,000 clones. The ten top clones hold around 1.5% of the sample. The sequencing input was PBMCs. Receptor source: a woman in her forties or fifties in good health and CMV-seronegative.

The V gene is TRBV5-1, the J gene TRBJ2-5; 8 nucleotides line up with TRBD1. Germline CDR1 reads SGHRS; CDR2 reads YFSETQ. This CDR3 comprises 15 residues. The V and J ends lost 2 bases and 3 bases, in that order; junction bases with no gene match: 6. The CDR3 nucleotides are TGCGCCAGCAGCTTTTCGACAGGGGTTAAAGAGACCCAGTACTTC. Translated, it gives CASSFSTGVKETQYF. Filled out from reference TRBV5-1 and TRBJ2-5, the complete variable domain reads KAGVTQTPRYLIKTRGQQVTLSCSPISGHRSVSWYQQTPGQGLQFLFEYFSETQRNKGNFPGRFSGRQFSNSRSEMNVSTLELGDSALYLCASSFSTGVKETQYFGPGTRLLVL.

V gene TRBV18 combines with J gene TRBJ1-3, with D tentatively TRBD1 (5 bases). CDR1 and CDR2 from the germline V gene are KGHSH and LQKENI. The CDR3 length is 15 residues. The germline V and J ends were trimmed by 1 base and 5 bases, with 12 bases remaining between them. The CDR3 DNA reads as TGTGCCAGCTCACCACAGGGGTCTATCCGAAACACCATATATTTT. Protein product: CASSPQGSIRNTIYF.

The chain couples TRBV18 to TRBJ2-2, with D maybe TRBD1 (6 bases). Looked up from germline, CDR1 is KGHSH and CDR2 is LQKENI. CDR3 size: 15 residues. V was shortened by 5 bases and J by 0 bases, with 10 bases between the two germline ends. The CDR3 loop reads CASSFSGANTGELFF. CDR3 in DNA: TGTGCCAGCTCATTTTCAGGGGCGAACACCGGGGAGCTGTTTTTT.

V gene TRBV5-1 combines with J gene TRBJ2-7, with a tentative D call TRBD2 (6 bases). CDR3 length: 14 amino acids. CDR1 is SGHRS, CDR2 YFSETQ, per germline. The V and J ends lost 0 bases and 5 bases respectively, with 12 bases between them. CDR3 coding DNA: TGCGCCAGCAGCTTGGAGAATGGAGGGAACGAGCAGTACTTC. Amino acids: CASSLENGGNEQYF.

This chain links TRBV7-2 with TRBJ1-2; the match to TRBD1 covers 9 bases. The ends lost 3 bases at V and 8 bases at J; junction bases unmatched: 10. This CDR3 comprises 15 residues. Germline V lookup: CDR1 SGHTA, CDR2 FQGNSA. The CDR3, as DNA: TGTGCCAGCAGCTTGGCCGGACAGGGGAGAGCAGGCTACACCTTC. Translation gives CASSLAGQGRAGYTF.

V gene TRBV29-1 combines with J gene TRBJ1-1; D may be TRBD1 (5 bases). The V gene's germline CDR1 is SQVTM and CDR2 ANQGSEA. The CDR3 extends over 13 amino acids. Trimming took off 7 bases at V and 5 bases at J, with 17 bases between the two ends. CDR3 DNA: TGCAGCGCTGGGCAGGGCGTAGGAACTGAAGCTTTCTTT. This codes for CSAGQGVGTEAFF.

The chain links TRBV6-1 to TRBJ2-2; TRBD1 matches at 7 bases. Germline V lookup: CDR1 MNHNS, CDR2 SASEGT. This CDR3 comprises 16 residues. V shed 3 bases and J 4 bases; nucleotides not matched to a gene: 8. This chain's CDR3 is CASSDLDRTSTGELFF. The CDR3 DNA reads TGTGCCAGCAGTGACTTGGACAGGACGTCCACCGGGGAGCTGTTTTTT.

The rearrangement links TRBV5-1 to TRBJ2-3; 7 nucleotides line up with TRBD2. J was trimmed by 4 bases and V by 4 bases; bases with no gene match: 3. From germline, CDR1 is SGHRS and CDR2 YFSETQ. CDR3 length: 13 amino acids. CDR3 bases: TGCGCCAGCAGCCGGACTAGTTCAGATACGCAGTATTTT. Its translation is CASSRTSSDTQYF.

The CDR3 DNA follows: TGTGCCAGCAGCTTGGGGCGAGGTGGCTACACCTTC. Translated, it gives CASSLGRGGYTF. J is TRBJ1-2 and V is TRBV5-6; D call uncertain. V lost 0 bases, J lost 7 bases, and 7 bases lay in between. Germline-derived CDR1 and CDR2 are SGHDT and YYEEEE. This CDR3 has 12 residues.

The chain links TRBV5-1 to TRBJ2-7, with 7 bases that match TRBD1. Unmatched junction bases numbered 10, after V lost 4 bases and J lost 3 bases. From germline, CDR1 is SGHRS and CDR2 YFSETQ. The CDR3 sequence is 15 residues long. CDR3 residues: CASSPDSDRNYEQYF. The DNA for the CDR3 is TGCGCCAGCAGCCCAGATTCGGACAGGAACTACGAGCAGTACTTC.

The chain couples TRBV11-2 to TRBJ1-3; D might be TRBD1 (5 bases). CDR3 length: 18 amino acids. Trimming removed 5 bases at V and 4 bases at J, with 24 bases between. Germline lookup yields CDR1 SGHAT and CDR2 FQNNGV. The DNA for the CDR3 is TGTGCCAGCAGCCCCCTGGGGTTGGGCAGGGTGAGAGGAAACACCATATATTTT. The encoded protein is CASSPLGLGRVRGNTIYF.

The chain couples TRBV5-1 to TRBJ2-3; TRBD2 matches at 9 bases. The junction had 2 bases not matched to a gene; V was cut back by 0 bases and J by 0 bases. Germline values: CDR1 SGHRS, CDR2 YFSETQ. The CDR3 loop spans 16 amino acids. CDR3 bases: TGCGCCAGCAGCTTGGGGACTAGCGAAAGCACAGATACGCAGTATTTT. This codes for CASSLGTSESTDTQYF. Drawing the rest from reference TRBV5-1 and TRBJ2-3, the complete variable domain is KAGVTQTPRYLIKTRGQQVTLSCSPISGHRSVSWYQQTPGQGLQFLFEYFSETQRNKGNFPGRFSGRQFSNSRSEMNVSTLELGDSALYLCASSLGTSESTDTQYFGPGTRLTVL.

This chain joins TRBV2 and TRBJ2-3; 9 bases map to TRBD1. Germline V gives CDR1 SNHLY, CDR2 FYNNEI. CDR3 length: 16 residues. J was trimmed by 3 bases and V by 5 bases; bases with no gene match: 9. CDR3 protein: CASSIDRGVGTDTQYF. The CDR3, as DNA: TGTGCCAGCAGTATTGACAGGGGGGTCGGTACAGATACGCAGTATTTT.

The gene calls are TRBV9 and TRBJ2-7; 9 bases agree with TRBD2. The trim removed 4 bases at V and 8 bases at J, leaving 13 bases unmatched. Germline values: CDR1 SGDLS, CDR2 YYNGEE. The CDR3 has 15 amino acids. This chain's CDR3 is CASSQGVSGSLQQYF. The CDR3 DNA is TGTGCCAGCAGCCAAGGCGTTAGCGGGAGTCTTCAGCAGTACTTC.

CDR3 protein: CASRLGGGAYEQYF. CDR3 bases: TGTGCCAGCAGACTTGGCGGGGGCGCCTACGAGCAGTACTTC. The chain employs TRBV19 and TRBJ2-7, with D perhaps matching TRBD2 (7 bases). Per germline, CDR1 LNHDA and CDR2 SQIVND (reference sequence). The CDR3 consists of 14 residues. The V end was cut by 9 bases, the J end by 2 bases, with 17 bases between.

V usage is TRBV18 and J usage is TRBJ1-2; tentatively, D is TRBD1 (5 bases). The germline V and J ends were trimmed by 6 bases and 8 bases, with 16 bases remaining between them. This CDR3 contains 13 residues. Germline V CDR1 and CDR2: KGHSH, LQKENI. The CDR3 coding sequence is TGTGCCAGCTCTCTACGCGACAGTATGGGCTACACCTTC. It specifies CASSLRDSMGYTF.

This rearrangement joins TRBV7-8 to TRBJ2-5, with a possible D match to TRBD2 (6 bases). V was clipped by 4 bases and J by 5 bases, with 17 bases between them. CDR3 length: 15 amino acids. The germline CDR1 and CDR2 sequences are SGHVS and FQNEAQ. The CDR3 DNA reads TGTGCCAGCAGCTGGACGTCTCTAGCGTTTGAGACCCAGTACTTC. Its translation is CASSWTSLAFETQYF.

This chain joins TRBV7-9 and TRBJ2-5; tentatively, D is TRBD1 (5 bases). Trimming left V 0 bases short and J 2 bases short, with 10 bases between. Germline CDR1 reads SEHNR; CDR2 reads FQNEAQ (reference sequence). There are 15 residues in the CDR3. CDR3 sequence (DNA): TGTGCCAGCAGCTTAGCTTTAGGGGATCAAGAGACCCAGTACTTC. Translating gives CASSLALGDQETQYF. The variable domain in full, completed from reference TRBV7-9 and TRBJ2-5, reads DTGVSQNPRHKITKRGQNVTFRCDPISEHNRLYWYRQTLGQGPEFLTYFQNEAQLEKSRLLSDRFSAERPKGSFSTLEIQRTEQGDSAMYLCASSLALGDQETQYFGPGTRLLVL.

The CDR3 sequence: CSVASDYGYTF. In nucleotides, the CDR3 is TGCAGCGTCGCCAGCGACTATGGCTACACCTTC. The chain has TRBV29-1 and TRBJ1-2; D gene uncertain. The length of the CDR3 is 11 residues. Germline CDR1 reads SQVTM; CDR2 reads ANQGSEA. Trimming stripped 6 bases from V and 3 bases from J, with 8 bases between.

This chain connects TRBV2 to TRBJ2-2; D not certain. Trimming pared 6 bases from V and 5 bases from J, leaving 10 bases between. Germline V gene sequence: CDR1 SNHLY, CDR2 FYNNEI. This CDR3 spans 13 amino acids. DNA for the CDR3: TGTGCCAGCAGGAACTCCGGGACCGGGGAGCTGTTTTTT. Translating it yields CASRNSGTGELFF. The variable domain in full, completed from reference TRBV2 and TRBJ2-2, reads EPEVTQTPSHQVTQMGQEVILRCVPISNHLYFYWYRQILGQKVEFLVSFYNNEISEKSEIFDDQFSVERPDGSNFTLKIRSTKLEDSAMYFCASRNSGTGELFFGEGSRLTVL.

The rearrangement uses TRBV14 and TRBJ2-6, with 7 bases lining up with TRBD1. V shed 2 bases, J shed 0 bases, and the junction held 7 bases outside the gene matches. There are 18 residues in the CDR3. The V gene's germline CDR1 is SGHDN and CDR2 FVKESK. The DNA of the CDR3 is TGTGCCAGCAGCCAACGAGGACAGGTTCTCTCTGGGGCCAACGTCCTGACTTTC. As protein: CASSQRGQVLSGANVLTF.

J is TRBJ1-4 and V is TRBV19; 8 bases agree with TRBD1. This CDR3 is 15 amino acids long. With 6 bases clipped from V and 0 bases from J, the junction kept 3 bases outside the gene matches. Looked up from germline, CDR1 is LNHDA and CDR2 is SQIVND (reference sequence). CDR3 region: CASRDRAATNEKLFF. The CDR3 DNA sequence: TGTGCCAGTAGGGACAGGGCTGCAACTAATGAAAAACTGTTTTTT. Combining the CDR3 with reference TRBV19 and TRBJ1-4 gives the whole variable domain DGGITQSPKYLFRKEGQNVTLSCEQNLNHDAMYWYRQDPGQGLRLIYYSQIVNDFQKGDIAEGYSVSREKKESFPLTVTSAQKNPTAFYLCASRDRAATNEKLFFGSGTQLSVL.

This chain connects TRBV23-1 to TRBJ1-3; D not certain. TRBV23-1 is classed as an ORF, of uncertain function. V was pared by 7 bases and J by 0 bases, with 16 bases between. The CDR3 length is 16 residues. CDR3 sequence: CASTPKGAVSGNTIYF. The CDR3 coding sequence is TGCGCCAGCACCCCCAAGGGAGCAGTCTCTGGAAACACCATATATTTT.

V usage is TRBV9 and J usage is TRBJ2-3, with 7 bases lining up with TRBD1. J was trimmed by 5 bases and V by 0 bases; bases with no gene match: 6. The CDR3 runs 15 residues. CDR1 SGDLS and CDR2 YYNGEE come from the germline V gene. CDR3 nucleotide sequence: TGTGCCAGCAGCGTAGCCGGGGACAGCCGAGATACGCAGTATTTT. Protein sequence: CASSVAGDSRDTQYF. Together with reference TRBV9 and TRBJ2-3, the CDR3 gives the full variable domain: DSGVTQTPKHLITATGQRVTLRCSPRSGDLSVYWYQQSLDQGLQFLIQYYNGEERAKGNILERFSAQQFPDLHSELNLSSLELGDSALYFCASSVAGDSRDTQYFGPGTRLTVL.

The chain couples TRBV27 to TRBJ1-2; 11 nucleotides match TRBD1. This CDR3 is built from 16 residues. Germline V gene sequence: CDR1 MNHEY, CDR2 SMNVEV (reference sequence). Germline trimming cut 6 bases from V and 6 bases from J; bases unmatched to any gene: 12. The CDR3 is CASSSLRDRGFHGYTF. DNA of the CDR3: TGTGCCAGCAGCTCACTCCGGGACAGGGGGTTTCATGGCTACACCTTC.